This record concerns one T cell receptor (beta chain) sequence. Its matching antigen is unknown. The data stem from a study of blood T cells in healthy people across ages. It was with a sample-barcoded 5' primer and a J-beta primer mix that a second PCR of roughly 6 to 12 cycles was run. TCRdb reprocessed the 5' RACE reads via MiXCR and lists one record per CDR3 protein. This sample has about 580,000 distinct CDR3 sequences; 47% occur once, and the top ten carry 20% to 25%. The V and J ends lost 6 bases and 0 bases respectively, with 8 bases between them. Germline-derived CDR1 and CDR2 are DFQATT and SNEGSKA (reference sequence). The CDR3 is 13 residues long. Overall study findings and caveats: Diversity figures derived from one million T cells were judged to underestimate the true value.

The sequence was collected from a man of 80 years or more in good health. V usage is TRBV20-1 and J usage is TRBJ2-2; D not resolved. The sample comprised blood. The CDR3 DNA reads TGCAGTGCCAGTAACCCGAACACCGGGGAGCTGTTTTTT. Amino acid sequence: CSASNPNTGELFF.